This T cell receptor (beta chain) stems from a study of cytomegalovirus exposure and HLA in healthy donors. CDR1 and CDR2 (germline): LNHNV, YYDKDF (reference sequence). There are 17 residues in the CDR3. V was clipped by 3 bases and J by 6 bases; unmatched bases: 14. Amplification used 60 Vbeta primers and 13 Jbeta primers. TCRdb's copy holds only in-frame clones and misses some; the assay was immunoSEQ multiplex PCR. This table has fewer than 150,000 clones, approximately 77% appearing once. This clone has only one observation. The source material was PBMCs. V is TRBV15 and J is TRBJ2-5; 9 positions match TRBD2. The source of this sequence is a woman in her fifties or sixties in good health and CMV-seronegative. The CDR3 is CATSRGGASGALKTQYF. The CDR3 DNA reads TGTGCCACCAGCAGGGGGGGGGCTAGCGGGGCTTTGAAGACCCAGTACTTC.